The present TCR beta chain was sequenced within a study of identical twins. In this sample, this clonotype turned up many times. The antigen is unknown. This CDR3 comprises 15 residues. The germline V gene encodes CDR1 SGHRS and CDR2 YFSETQ. V gave up 0 bases and J gave up 0 bases, with 7 bases separating them. Points from the study as a whole: Findings depended on cross-sectional statistics rather than tracking the same donors. Model-predicted out-of-frame TCR alpha sharing fell below observed values in monozygotic twins.

TCRdb ran MiXCR on the 5' RACE reads and lists one entry per CDR3 protein. The repertoire includes 300,000 to 400,000 distinct CDR3 sequences, around 12% of them detected once, and just over 7% sits in the top ten. The data also belong to a second study, concerning yellow fever vaccine responses in identical twins.

The chain employs TRBV5-1 and TRBJ1-5; the D is unclear. This clonotype was obtained from a woman aged 18-29 years in good health. Sequencing was carried out using CD8+ T cells sorted from blood. The CDR3 region is CASSLGSHSNQPQHF. The CDR3 DNA reads TGCGCCAGCAGCTTGGGCAGTCATAGCAATCAGCCCCAGCATTTT.